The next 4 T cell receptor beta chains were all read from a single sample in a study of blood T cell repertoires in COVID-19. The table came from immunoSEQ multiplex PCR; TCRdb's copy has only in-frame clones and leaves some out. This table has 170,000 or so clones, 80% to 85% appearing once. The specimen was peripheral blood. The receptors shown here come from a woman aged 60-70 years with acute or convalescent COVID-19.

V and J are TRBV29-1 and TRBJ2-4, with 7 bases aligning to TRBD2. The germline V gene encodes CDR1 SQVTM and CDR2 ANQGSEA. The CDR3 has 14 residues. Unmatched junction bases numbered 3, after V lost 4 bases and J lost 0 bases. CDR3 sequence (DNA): TGCAGCGTTGTTGCGGGGGTAGCCAAAAACATTCAGTACTTC. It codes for CSVVAGVAKNIQYF.

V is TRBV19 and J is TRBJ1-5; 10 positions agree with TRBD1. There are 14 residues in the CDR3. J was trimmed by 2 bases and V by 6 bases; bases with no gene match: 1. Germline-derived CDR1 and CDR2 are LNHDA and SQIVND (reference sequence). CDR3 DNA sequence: TGTGCCAGTAGGGGGACAGGGGGCAATCAGCCCCAGCATTTT. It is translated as CASRGTGGNQPQHF. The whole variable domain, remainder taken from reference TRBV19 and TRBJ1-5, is DGGITQSPKYLFRKEGQNVTLSCEQNLNHDAMYWYRQDPGQGLRLIYYSQIVNDFQKGDIAEGYSVSREKKESFPLTVTSAQKNPTAFYLCASRGTGGNQPQHFGDGTRLSIL.

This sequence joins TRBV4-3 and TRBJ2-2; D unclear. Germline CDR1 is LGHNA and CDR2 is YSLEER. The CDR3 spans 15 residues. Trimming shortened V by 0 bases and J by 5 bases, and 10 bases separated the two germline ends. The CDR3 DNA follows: TGCGCCAGCAGCCAAGACTATGATTTAACCGGGGAGCTGTTTTTT. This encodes CASSQDYDLTGELFF.

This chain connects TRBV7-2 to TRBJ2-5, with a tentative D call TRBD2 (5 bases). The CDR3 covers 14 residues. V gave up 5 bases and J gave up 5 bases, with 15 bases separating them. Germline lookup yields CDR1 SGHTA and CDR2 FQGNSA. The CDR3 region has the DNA TGTGCCAGCAGCAGATCCGGGAATTCGGAGACCCAGTACTTC. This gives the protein CASSRSGNSETQYF.